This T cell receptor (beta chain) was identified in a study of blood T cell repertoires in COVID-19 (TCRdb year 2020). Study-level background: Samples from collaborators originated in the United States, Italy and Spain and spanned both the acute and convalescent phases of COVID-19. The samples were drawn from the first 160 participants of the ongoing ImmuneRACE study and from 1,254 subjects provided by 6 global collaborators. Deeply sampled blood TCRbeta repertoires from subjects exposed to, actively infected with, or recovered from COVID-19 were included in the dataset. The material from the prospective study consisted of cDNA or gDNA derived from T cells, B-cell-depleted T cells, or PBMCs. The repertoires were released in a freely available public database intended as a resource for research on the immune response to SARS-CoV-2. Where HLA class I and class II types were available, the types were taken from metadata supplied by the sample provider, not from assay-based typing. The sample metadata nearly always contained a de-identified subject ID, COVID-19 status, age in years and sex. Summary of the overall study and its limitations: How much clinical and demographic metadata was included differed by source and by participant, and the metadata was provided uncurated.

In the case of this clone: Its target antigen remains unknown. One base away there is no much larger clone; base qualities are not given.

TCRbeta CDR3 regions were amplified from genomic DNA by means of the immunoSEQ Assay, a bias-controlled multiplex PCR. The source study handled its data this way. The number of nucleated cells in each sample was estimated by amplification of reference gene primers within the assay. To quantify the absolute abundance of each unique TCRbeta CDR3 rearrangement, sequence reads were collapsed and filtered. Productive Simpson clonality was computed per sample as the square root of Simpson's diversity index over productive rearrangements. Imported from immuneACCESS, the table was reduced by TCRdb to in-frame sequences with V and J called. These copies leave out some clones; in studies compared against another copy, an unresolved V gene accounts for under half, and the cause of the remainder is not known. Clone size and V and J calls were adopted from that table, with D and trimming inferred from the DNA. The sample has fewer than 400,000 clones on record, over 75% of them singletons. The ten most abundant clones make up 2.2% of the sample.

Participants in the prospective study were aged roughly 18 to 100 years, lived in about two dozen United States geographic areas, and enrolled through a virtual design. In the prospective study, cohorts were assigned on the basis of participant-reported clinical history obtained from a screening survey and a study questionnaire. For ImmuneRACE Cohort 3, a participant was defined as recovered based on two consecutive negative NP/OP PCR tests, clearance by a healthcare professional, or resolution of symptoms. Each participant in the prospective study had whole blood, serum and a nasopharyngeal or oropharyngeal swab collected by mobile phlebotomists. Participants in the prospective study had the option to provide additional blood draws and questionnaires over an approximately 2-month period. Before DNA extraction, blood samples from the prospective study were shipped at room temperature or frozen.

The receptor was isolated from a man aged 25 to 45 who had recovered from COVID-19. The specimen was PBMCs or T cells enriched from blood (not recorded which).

The nucleotide sequence is given as TGTGCCTCAGGGTTGAGCACTGGGGGCAATCAGCCCCAGCATTTT. The encoded protein is CASGLSTGGNQPQHF. The chain employs TRBV6-5 and TRBJ1-5; the D gene is perhaps TRBD1, on 5 matching bases. V is clipped by 11 bases and J by 2 bases, and the sequence between their germline boundaries is 19 bases long. Reading from cysteine to phenylalanine, the CDR3 counts 15 amino acids. Just the 45-base CDR3 DNA is kept, in frame starting at base 1. Based on the germline V gene, the CDR1 and CDR2 sequences are MNHEY and SVGAGI.